This TCR beta chain was captured in a study of beta chain features in type 1 diabetes. Study observations and caveats: cDNA-based sequencing might over-represent cells highly expressing TCR.

All of the isolated RNA was reverse transcribed, so expressed TCRB transcripts were sequenced. An average about 3.6 million reads came from naive, central memory and regulatory T cell samples. Assay: immunoSEQ multiplex PCR; the TCRdb copy retains only in-frame clones and omits some. Among around 250,000 clones listed, about 14% were seen once. In regard to this clone: Its cognate antigen is unknown.

A single heparinised blood sample, averaging around 120 mL, was obtained per donor. Without exception, sorted populations had purity beyond 95%. The V gene's germline CDR1 is LNHDA and CDR2 SQIVND (reference sequence). This CDR3 comprises 15 residues. With 6 bases removed from V and 8 bases from J, the gap between germline ends came to 20 bases. The genes are TRBV19 and TRBJ2-1; tentative D call: TRBD1 (6 bases). The sequence was collected from a woman aged 35 to 49 in good health. The specimen sequenced was naive CD4+ T cells from blood. This chain's CDR3 is CASRSGAGASYEQFF. CDR3 bases: TGTGCCAGTAGGAGTGGCGCAGGGGCCTCCTATGAGCAGTTCTTC.